The sequence of this TCR beta chain was determined in a study of monozygotic twins with cystic fibrosis. The repertoire was sequenced with immunoSEQ multiplex PCR; TCRdb's copy has only in-frame clones and lacks some. Of some 14,000 clones in the sample, 95% to 99% were seen once. Germline CDR1 and CDR2: MNHNS and SASEGT. The CDR3 extends over 13 amino acids. V gave up 4 bases and J gave up 4 bases, with 8 bases separating them. This sequence was found in a girl aged 2-10 years with cystic fibrosis. The material sequenced was blood. The V and J genes are TRBV6-1 and TRBJ1-3; D perhaps matches TRBD1 (5 bases). Here the CDR3 reads CASSAGSGNTIYF. CDR3 DNA sequence: TGTGCCAGCAGTGCAGGGTCGGGAAACACCATATATTTT.